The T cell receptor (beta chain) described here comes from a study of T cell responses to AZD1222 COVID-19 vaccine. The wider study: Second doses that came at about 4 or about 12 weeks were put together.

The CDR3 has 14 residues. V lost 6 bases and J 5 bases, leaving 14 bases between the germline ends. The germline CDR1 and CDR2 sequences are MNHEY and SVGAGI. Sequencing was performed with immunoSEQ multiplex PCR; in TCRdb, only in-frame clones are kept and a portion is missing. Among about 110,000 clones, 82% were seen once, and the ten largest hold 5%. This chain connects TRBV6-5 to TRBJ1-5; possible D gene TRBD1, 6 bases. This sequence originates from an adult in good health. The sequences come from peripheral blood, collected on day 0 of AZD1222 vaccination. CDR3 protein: CASSKQGRDQPQHF. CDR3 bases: TGTGCCAGCAGCAAACAGGGAAGAGATCAGCCCCAGCATTTT.